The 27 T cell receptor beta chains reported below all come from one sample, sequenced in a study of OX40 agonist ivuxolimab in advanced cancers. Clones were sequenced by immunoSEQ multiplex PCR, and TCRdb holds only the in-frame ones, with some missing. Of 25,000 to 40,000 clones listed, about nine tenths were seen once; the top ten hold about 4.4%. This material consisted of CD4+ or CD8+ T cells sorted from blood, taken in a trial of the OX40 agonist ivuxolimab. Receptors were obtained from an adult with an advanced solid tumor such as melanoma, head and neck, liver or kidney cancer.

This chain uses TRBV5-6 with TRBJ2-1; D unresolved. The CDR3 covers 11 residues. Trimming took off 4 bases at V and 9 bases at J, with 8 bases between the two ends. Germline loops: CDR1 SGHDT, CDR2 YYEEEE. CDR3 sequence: CASSQNGEQFF. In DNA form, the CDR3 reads TGTGCCAGCAGCCAGAATGGTGAGCAGTTCTTC.

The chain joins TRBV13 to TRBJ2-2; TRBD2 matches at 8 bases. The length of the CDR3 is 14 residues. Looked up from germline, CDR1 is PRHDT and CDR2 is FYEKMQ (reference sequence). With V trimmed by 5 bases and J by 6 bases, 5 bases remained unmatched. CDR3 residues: CASSHPGGPGELFF. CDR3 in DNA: TGTGCCAGCAGCCACCCGGGAGGGCCCGGGGAGCTGTTTTTT.

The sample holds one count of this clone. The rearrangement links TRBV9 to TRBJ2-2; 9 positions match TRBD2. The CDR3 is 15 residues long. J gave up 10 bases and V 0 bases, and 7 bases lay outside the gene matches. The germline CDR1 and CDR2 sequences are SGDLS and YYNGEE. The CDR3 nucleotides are TGTGCCAGCAGCGTAGTTCCAGCGGGGGGAGTGGAGCTGTTTTTT. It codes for CASSVVPAGGVELFF.

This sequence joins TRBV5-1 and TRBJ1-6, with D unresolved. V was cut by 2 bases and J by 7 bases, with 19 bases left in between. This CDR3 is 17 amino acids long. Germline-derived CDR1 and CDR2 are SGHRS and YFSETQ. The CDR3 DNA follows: TGCGCCAGCAGCTTAAACGACGGGAGCCCGATCAATTCACCCCTCCACTTT. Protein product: CASSLNDGSPINSPLHF.

As DNA, the CDR3 is TGTGCCAGCAGCCTAGGCGGGAGCTCGAACACTGAAGCTTTCTTT. The encoded protein is CASSLGGSSNTEAFF. This chain links TRBV9 with TRBJ1-1; unclear D gene. V lost 4 bases, J lost 1 base, and 14 bases lay in between. The CDR3 is made up of 15 amino acids. Germline V gives CDR1 SGDLS, CDR2 YYNGEE.

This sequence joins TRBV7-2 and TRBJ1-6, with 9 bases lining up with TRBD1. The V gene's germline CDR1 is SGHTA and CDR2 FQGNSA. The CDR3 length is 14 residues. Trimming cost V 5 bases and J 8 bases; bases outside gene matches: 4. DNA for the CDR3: TGTGCCAGCAGCCCCGGACAGGGGTATTCACCCCTCCACTTT. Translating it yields CASSPGQGYSPLHF.

DNA of the CDR3: TGTGCCAGCAGTTACACACCGGGACTTGGGGATATGAAGCAGTACTTC. It specifies CASSYTPGLGDMKQYF. The J gene is TRBJ2-7, the V gene TRBV6-5; D perhaps matches TRBD2 (6 bases). V was clipped by 2 bases and J by 8 bases, with 22 bases between them. The CDR3 contains 16 residues. Germline V gives CDR1 MNHEY, CDR2 SVGAGI.

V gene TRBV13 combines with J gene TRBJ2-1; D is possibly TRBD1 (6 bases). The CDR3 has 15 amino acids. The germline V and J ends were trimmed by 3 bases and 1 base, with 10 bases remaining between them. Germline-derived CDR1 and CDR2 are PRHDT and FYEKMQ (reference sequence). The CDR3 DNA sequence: TGTGCCAGCAGCTTGGCCAGGGGATCCTACAATGAGCAGTTCTTC. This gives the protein CASSLARGSYNEQFF. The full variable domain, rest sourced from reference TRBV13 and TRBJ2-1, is AAGVIQSPRHLIKEKRETATLKCYPIPRHDTVYWYQQGPGQDPQFLISFYEKMQSDKGSIPDRFSAQQFSDYHSELNMSSLELGDSALYFCASSLARGSYNEQFFGPGTRLTVL.

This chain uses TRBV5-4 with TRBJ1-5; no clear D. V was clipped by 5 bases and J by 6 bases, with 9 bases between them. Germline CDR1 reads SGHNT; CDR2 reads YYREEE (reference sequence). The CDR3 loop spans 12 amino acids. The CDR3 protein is CASSNMGQPQHF. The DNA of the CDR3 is TGTGCCAGCAGTAATATGGGTCAGCCCCAGCATTTT.

CDR3 DNA: TGTGCCAGCTCACCAGAACCCCCTTACTCTGGGGCCAACGTCCTGACTTTC. It encodes CASSPEPPYSGANVLTF. The V and J genes are TRBV18 and TRBJ2-6; no reliable D call. Trimming left V 2 bases short and J 0 bases short, with 11 bases between. Germline CDR1 and CDR2: KGHSH and LQKENI. The CDR3 is made up of 17 amino acids.

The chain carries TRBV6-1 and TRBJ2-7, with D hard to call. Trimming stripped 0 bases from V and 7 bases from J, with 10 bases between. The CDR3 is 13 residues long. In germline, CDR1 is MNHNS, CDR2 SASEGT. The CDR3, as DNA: TGTGCCAGCAGTGAAGCGCGGACCGCTGAGCAGTACGTC. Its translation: CASSEARTAEQYV.

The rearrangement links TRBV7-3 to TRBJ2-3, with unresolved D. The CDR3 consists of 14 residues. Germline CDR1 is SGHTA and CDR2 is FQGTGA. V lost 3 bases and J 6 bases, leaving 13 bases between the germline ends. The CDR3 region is CASSFGQVRDTQYF. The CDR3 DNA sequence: TGTGCCAGCAGCTTCGGCCAGGTTCGGGATACGCAGTATTTT.

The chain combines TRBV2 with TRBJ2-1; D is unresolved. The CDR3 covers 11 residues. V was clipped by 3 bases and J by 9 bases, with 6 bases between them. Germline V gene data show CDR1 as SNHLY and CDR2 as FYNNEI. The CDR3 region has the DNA TGTGCCAGCAGTGATAGGGCTGAGCAGTTCTTC. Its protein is CASSDRAEQFF.

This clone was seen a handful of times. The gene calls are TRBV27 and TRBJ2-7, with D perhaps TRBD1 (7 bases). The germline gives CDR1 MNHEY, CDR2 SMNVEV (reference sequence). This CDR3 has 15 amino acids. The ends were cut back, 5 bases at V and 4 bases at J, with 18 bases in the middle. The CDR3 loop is CASSLWGDSLYEQYF. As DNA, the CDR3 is TGTGCCAGCAGTCTTTGGGGGGACAGTCTATACGAGCAGTACTTC.

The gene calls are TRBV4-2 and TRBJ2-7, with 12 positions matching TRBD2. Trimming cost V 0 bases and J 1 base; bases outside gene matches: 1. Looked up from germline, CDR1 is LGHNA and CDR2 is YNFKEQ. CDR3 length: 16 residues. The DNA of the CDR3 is TGTGCCAGCAGCCAAGACGGGACTAGCGGGTCCTACGAGCAGTACTTC. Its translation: CASSQDGTSGSYEQYF.

The CDR3 loop reads CASSRPPREQYV. The DNA of the CDR3 is TGTGCCAGCAGCCGCCCCCCCCGCGAGCAGTACGTC. The gene calls are TRBV7-9 and TRBJ2-7; no firm D call. The CDR3 loop spans 12 amino acids. Germline V lookup: CDR1 SEHNR, CDR2 FQNEAQ (reference sequence). Trimming took 5 bases from V and 6 from J, leaving 11 bases between them.

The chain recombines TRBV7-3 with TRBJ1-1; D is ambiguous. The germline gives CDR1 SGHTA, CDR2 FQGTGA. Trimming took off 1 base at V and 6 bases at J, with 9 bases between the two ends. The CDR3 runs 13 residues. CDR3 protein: CASSLRDSAEAFF. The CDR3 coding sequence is TGTGCCAGCAGCTTAAGGGATTCGGCTGAAGCTTTCTTT. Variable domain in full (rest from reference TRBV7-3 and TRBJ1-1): GAGVSQTPSNKVTEKGKYVELRCDPISGHTALYWYRQSLGQGPEFLIYFQGTGAADDSGLPNDRFFAVRPEGSVSTLKIQRTERGDSAVYLCASSLRDSAEAFFGQGTRLTVV.

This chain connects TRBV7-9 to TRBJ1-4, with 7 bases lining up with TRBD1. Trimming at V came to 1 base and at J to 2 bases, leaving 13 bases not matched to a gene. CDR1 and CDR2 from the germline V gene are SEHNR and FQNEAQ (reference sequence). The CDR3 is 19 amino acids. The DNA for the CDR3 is TGTGCCAGCAGCTTAGATGGGCGGACGGAGGGGGCCACTAATGAAAAACTGTTTTTT. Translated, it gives CASSLDGRTEGATNEKLFF.

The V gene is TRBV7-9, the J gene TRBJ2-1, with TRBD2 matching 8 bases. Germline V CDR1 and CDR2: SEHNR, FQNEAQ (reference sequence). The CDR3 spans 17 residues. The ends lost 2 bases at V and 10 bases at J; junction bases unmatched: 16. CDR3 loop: CASSLTLRASGSSEQFF. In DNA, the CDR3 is TGTGCCAGCAGCTTAACGCTAAGGGCTAGCGGGTCATCCGAGCAGTTCTTC.

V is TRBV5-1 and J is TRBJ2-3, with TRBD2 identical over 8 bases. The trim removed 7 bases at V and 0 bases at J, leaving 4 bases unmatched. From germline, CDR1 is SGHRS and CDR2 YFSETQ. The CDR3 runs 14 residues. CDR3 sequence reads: CASRGGMSTDTQYF. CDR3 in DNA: TGCGCCAGCCGGGGGGGCATGAGCACAGATACGCAGTATTTT.

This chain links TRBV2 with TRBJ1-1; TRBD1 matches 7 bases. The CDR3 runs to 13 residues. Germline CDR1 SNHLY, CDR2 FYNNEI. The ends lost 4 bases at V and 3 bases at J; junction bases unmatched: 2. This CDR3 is CASSAGQDTEAFF. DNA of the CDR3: TGTGCCAGCAGTGCCGGACAGGACACTGAAGCTTTCTTT.

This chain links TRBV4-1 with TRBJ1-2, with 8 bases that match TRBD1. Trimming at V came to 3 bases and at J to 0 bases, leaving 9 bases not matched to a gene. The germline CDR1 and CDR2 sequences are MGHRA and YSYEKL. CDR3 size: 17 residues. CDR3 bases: TGCGCCAGCAGCCAGGACCAGGGGGCTCGAGCTAACTATGGCTACACCTTC. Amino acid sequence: CASSQDQGARANYGYTF.

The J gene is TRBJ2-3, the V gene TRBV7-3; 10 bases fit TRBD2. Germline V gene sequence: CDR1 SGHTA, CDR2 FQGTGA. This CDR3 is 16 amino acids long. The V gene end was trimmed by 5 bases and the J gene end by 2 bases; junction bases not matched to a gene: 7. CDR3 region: CASSEGTSAYTDTQYF. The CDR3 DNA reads TGTGCCAGCAGCGAAGGGACTAGCGCCTACACAGATACGCAGTATTTT.

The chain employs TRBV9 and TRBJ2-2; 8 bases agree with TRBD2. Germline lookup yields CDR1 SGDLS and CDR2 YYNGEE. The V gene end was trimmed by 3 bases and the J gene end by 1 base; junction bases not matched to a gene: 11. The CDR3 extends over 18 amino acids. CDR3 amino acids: CASSDRVSGDVNTGELFF. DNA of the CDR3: TGTGCCAGCAGCGACCGCGTTAGCGGGGATGTGAACACCGGGGAGCTGTTTTTT.

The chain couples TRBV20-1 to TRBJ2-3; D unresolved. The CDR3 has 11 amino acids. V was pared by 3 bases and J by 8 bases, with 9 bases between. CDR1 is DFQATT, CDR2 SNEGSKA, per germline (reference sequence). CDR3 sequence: CSASGMGTQYF. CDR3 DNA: TGCAGTGCTAGTGGGATGGGTACGCAGTATTTT.

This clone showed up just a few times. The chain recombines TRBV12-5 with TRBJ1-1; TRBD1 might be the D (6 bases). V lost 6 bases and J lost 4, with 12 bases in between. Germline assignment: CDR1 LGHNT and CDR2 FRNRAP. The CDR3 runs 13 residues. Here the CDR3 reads CASGPGTSTEAFF. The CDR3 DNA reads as TGTGCTAGTGGACCCGGGACAAGCACTGAAGCTTTCTTT.

This CDR3 reads CASSSARGDSYNEQFF. In DNA, the CDR3 is TGTGCCAGCAGTTCCGCGCGGGGGGACTCCTACAATGAGCAGTTCTTC. V and J are TRBV28 and TRBJ2-1, with 8 bases fitting TRBD2. CDR1 and CDR2 (germline): MDHEN, SYDVKM. With 4 bases clipped from V and 0 bases from J, the junction kept 5 bases outside the gene matches. The CDR3 consists of 16 residues. The entire variable domain, with the rest obtained from reference TRBV28 and TRBJ2-1, is as follows: DVKVTQSSRYLVKRTGEKVFLECVQDMDHENMFWYRQDPGLGLRLIYFSYDVKMKEKGDIPEGYSVSREKKERFSLILESASTNQTSMYLCASSSARGDSYNEQFFGPGTRLTVL.